This T cell receptor beta chain derives from a study of Ad26.COV2.S vaccination and SARS-CoV-2 variants (dated by TCRdb to the early 2020s). About the full investigation: TCRbeta repertoire sequencing served as the tool for gauging how specific and how broad the SARS-CoV-2-reactive T cell receptors were following Ad26.COV2.S vaccination. A total of some 30 samples were included in the TCR-sequenced set, comprising around 19 Ad26.COV2.S vaccine recipients, 5 placebo recipients and 8 SARS-CoV-2 convalescent individuals. The research as a whole found: The authors noted that the TCR breadth and depth analyses may have underestimated total T cell responses. Substantial breadth of spike-specific CD8+ and CD4+ T cell responses was reported after vaccination. Higher spike-specific TCR breadth was observed in Ad26.COV2.S recipients than in placebo recipients (P = 0.0014). Vaccine and placebo recipients had comparable non-spike TCR breadth, which fits with the vaccine containing only spike.

The sample's time point, from its label and the paper: individuals recovered from natural SARS-CoV-2 infection. TCRbeta CDR3 regions were sequenced with the immunoSEQ Assay. After extraction, genomic DNA underwent amplification by bias-controlled multiplex PCR, followed by high-throughput sequencing. Per the source publication's procedure: To quantify the absolute abundance of each unique TCRbeta CDR3 region, sequences were collapsed and filtered. T cell fraction was estimated by normalizing TCRbeta template counts to usable DNA, with usable DNA measured through amplification of reference genes found in all nucleated cells. Repertoire TCRs were annotated as SARS-CoV-2-specific when V gene, CDR3 amino acid sequence and J gene were exactly matched to a known reactive TCR set. The reference SARS-CoV-2 TCR set was obtained from MIRA and was filtered for enrichment in COVID-19-positive ImmuneCODE repertoires, whereby public or cross-reactive TCRs were removed. Based on the MIRA antigens, annotated TCRs were further analysed at the level of specific ORF or position within ORF. Breadth was defined as annotated unique rearrangements over total unique productive rearrangements; depth was the summed frequency of those rearrangements. Two-sided Wilcoxon rank-sum tests were applied when comparing TCR breadth between groups. In TCRdb, the immuneACCESS table is reduced to in-frame sequences with V and J assigned. These tables do not hold every clone; where another copy was compared, an unresolved V gene accounts for under half, and the others remain unexplained. V and J calls and clone size are given by that table; D and trimming were obtained from the DNA. Here the sample has 87,000 or so clones; roughly 84% occur a single time. Together, the top ten hold approximately 16% of the sample.

A note on this clone: The specificity of this receptor is unknown. The input lacks base qualities; no much larger clone sits a single base away.

CDR3 length: 18 amino acids, cysteine to phenylalanine. Kept here is only the CDR3 DNA, which spans 54 bases and is read in frame from base 1. V is cut by 3 bases and J by 0 bases, and the space between the germline ends is 15 bases. Per the germline V gene (reference sequence), LNHDA is the CDR1 and SQIVND is the CDR2. Sequences were derived from peripheral blood, sampled after recovery from COVID-19. This chain is built from TRBV19 and TRBJ2-6; TRBD2 is a possible D gene, resting on 6 matching bases. The TCR comes from a human donor who had recovered from COVID-19. At the DNA level, the sequence is TGTGCCAGTAGTATGCTTACAAGGCGGGGCTCTGGGGCCAACGTCCTGACTTTC. Its translation is CASSMLTRRGSGANVLTF.